This T cell receptor (beta chain) emerged from a study of cytomegalovirus exposure and HLA in healthy donors. A multiplex PCR was run with 60 Vbeta primers and 13 Jbeta primers. As originally analysed: Some 11 million of the roughly 80 million unique TCR beta chains counted in a later analysis were shared. Assay: immunoSEQ multiplex PCR; the TCRdb copy retains only in-frame clones and omits some. V, J and clone size reflect that table, while D and trimming were determined from the DNA. The repertoire holds 150,000 to 200,000 clones, with roughly 80% as singletons. The source of this sequence is a man aged 18 to 30 in good health and CMV-seropositive. The specimen was PBMCs.

The CDR3 DNA is TGTGCCATCAGTTCCGGGACATACCAAGAGACCCAGTACTTC. Protein: CAISSGTYQETQYF. The genes are TRBV10-3 and TRBJ2-5; TRBD1 is a possible D gene (6 bases). The CDR3 totals 14 residues. The V end was cut by 5 bases, the J end by 0 bases, with 10 bases between. CDR1 and CDR2 (germline): ENHRY, SYGVKD.